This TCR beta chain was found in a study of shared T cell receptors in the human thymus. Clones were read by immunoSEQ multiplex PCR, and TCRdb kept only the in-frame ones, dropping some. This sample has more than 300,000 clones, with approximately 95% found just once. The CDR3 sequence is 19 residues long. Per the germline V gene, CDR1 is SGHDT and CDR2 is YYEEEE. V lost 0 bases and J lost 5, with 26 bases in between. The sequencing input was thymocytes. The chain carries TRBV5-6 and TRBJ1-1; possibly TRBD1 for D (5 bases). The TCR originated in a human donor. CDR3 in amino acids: CASSLDFLVGANCGTEAFF. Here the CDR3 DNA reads TGTGCCAGCAGCTTGGATTTTTTGGTAGGGGCAAATTGTGGGACTGAAGCTTTCTTT.